One and the same sample provided the 13 T cell receptor beta chains below, sequenced in a study of shared clonotypes between healthy human individuals. TCRdb's copy holds only in-frame clones and misses some; the assay was immunoSEQ multiplex PCR. Of 2 million to 2.5 million clones listed, approximately 95% are singletons. The sample comprised naive CD4+ T cells from PBMCs. Subset reported: CD45RA+ positively selected. These receptors came from a man between 18 and 29 years old in good health. Some clones in this sample may be carry-over from other donors' samples.

Only one count was recorded for this clone. Other DNA sequences in this sample translate to the same CDR3. The chain employs TRBV28 and TRBJ2-1; D ambiguous. V lost 3 bases, J lost 7 bases, and 7 bases lay in between. The germline gives CDR1 MDHEN, CDR2 SYDVKM. The length of the CDR3 is 12 residues. CDR3 coding DNA: TGTGCCAGCAGTTTCTTGGGGAATGAGCAGTTCTTC. This codes for CASSFLGNEQFF.

The rearrangement joins TRBV7-2 to TRBJ2-5; no reliable D call. The V end lost 5 bases, the J end lost 4 bases, and 11 bases lay between the germline ends. The CDR3 is 13 residues long. Looked up from germline, CDR1 is SGHTA and CDR2 is FQGNSA. CDR3 DNA sequence: TGTGCCAGCAGCCAGACGTGGGGAGAGACCCAGTACTTC. The encoded protein is CASSQTWGETQYF.

The gene calls are TRBV5-8 and TRBJ2-1, with 9 bases fitting TRBD1. Germline lookup yields CDR1 SGHTS and CDR2 YDEGEE. Trimming took 4 bases from V and 6 from J; bases not matched to a gene: 2. This CDR3 spans 13 amino acids. CDR3 region: CASSQDRGNEQFF. For the CDR3, the DNA is TGTGCCAGCAGCCAGGACAGGGGCAATGAGCAGTTCTTC.

The J gene is TRBJ2-5, the V gene TRBV6-5; TRBD1 agrees at 8 bases. Germline V gene sequence: CDR1 MNHEY, CDR2 SVGAGI. The length of the CDR3 is 15 residues. Unmatched junction bases numbered 9, after V lost 4 bases and J lost 5 bases. The CDR3 DNA reads TGTGCCAGCAGTTTACAGGGGGGCAGGGACGAGACCCAGTACTTC. Its translation is CASSLQGGRDETQYF.

The genes are TRBV18 and TRBJ2-7; D uncertain. The V end was cut by 4 bases, the J end by 2 bases, with 12 bases between. The CDR3 covers 14 residues. Germline V lookup: CDR1 KGHSH, CDR2 LQKENI. CDR3 region: CASSLNKDTYEQYF. The CDR3 bases are TGTGCCAGCTCACTCAATAAAGACACCTACGAGCAGTACTTC.

The V gene is TRBV9, the J gene TRBJ1-3, with D possibly being TRBD1 (6 bases). Germline lookup yields CDR1 SGDLS and CDR2 YYNGEE. The length of the CDR3 is 17 residues. The V and J ends lost 3 bases and 0 bases respectively, with 16 bases between them. The CDR3 region is CASSGGATGSSGNTIYF. The CDR3 coding sequence is TGTGCCAGCAGCGGGGGGGCCACAGGGAGCTCTGGAAACACCATATATTTT.

The chain is built from TRBV4-1 and TRBJ2-4; perhaps TRBD1 as D (5 bases). The germline V gene has CDR1 MGHRA and CDR2 YSYEKL. CDR3 length: 14 amino acids. Trimming took off 4 bases at V and 6 bases at J, with 13 bases between the two ends. CDR3 residues: CASSPFTQGNIQYF. The CDR3 DNA is TGCGCCAGCAGCCCCTTTACTCAGGGAAACATTCAGTACTTC.

CDR3 protein: CASSLWDRGVPNEKLFF. The CDR3 DNA follows: TGTGCCAGCAGTTTATGGGACAGAGGGGTACCTAATGAAAAACTGTTTTTT. The chain carries TRBV28 and TRBJ1-4; D is perhaps TRBD1 (6 bases). Germline V gene data show CDR1 as MDHEN and CDR2 as SYDVKM. CDR3 length: 17 residues. V lost 0 bases and J 3 bases, leaving 14 bases between the germline ends.

The chain carries TRBV5-1 and TRBJ2-3, with TRBD2 matching 10 bases. The V gene end was trimmed by 8 bases and the J gene end by 1 base; junction bases not matched to a gene: 13. The CDR3 covers 17 residues. Germline lookup yields CDR1 SGHRS and CDR2 YFSETQ. CDR3: CASRTPGTSAGTDTQYF. CDR3 nucleotides: TGCGCCAGTCGGACCCCCGGGACTAGCGCCGGCACAGATACGCAGTATTTT.

This chain links TRBV9 with TRBJ2-1; D gene ambiguous. The CDR3 runs to 15 residues. V lost 0 bases and J 8 bases, leaving 15 bases between the germline ends. The germline CDR1 and CDR2 sequences are SGDLS and YYNGEE. The CDR3 protein is CASSVGPHPGDEQFF. In nucleotides, the CDR3 is TGTGCCAGCAGCGTAGGGCCTCATCCGGGCGATGAGCAGTTCTTC.

This clone was detected only once. The chain combines TRBV14 with TRBJ2-3; TRBD1 matches at 7 bases. V gave up 3 bases and J gave up 8 bases; unmatched junction bases: 8. Germline V lookup: CDR1 SGHDN, CDR2 FVKESK. This CDR3 region has 14 residues. DNA of the CDR3: TGTGCCAGCAGCCAGTCTTTTGGACAGGCTACGCAGTATTTT. The encoded protein is CASSQSFGQATQYF.

The chain has TRBV6-1 and TRBJ1-2; 8 positions match TRBD1. J was trimmed by 7 bases and V by 4 bases; bases with no gene match: 2. CDR1 and CDR2 (germline): MNHNS, SASEGT. This CDR3 region has 12 residues. CDR3 nucleotides: TGTGCCAGCAGTGGACAGGGGCTTGGCTACACCTTC. Translating it yields CASSGQGLGYTF.

J is TRBJ2-3 and V is TRBV13; D is ambiguous. Germline-derived CDR1 and CDR2 are PRHDT and FYEKMQ (reference sequence). Trimming left V 4 bases short and J 1 base short, with 3 bases between. The CDR3 is 12 amino acids. The CDR3 DNA sequence: TGTGCCAGCAGCTCGCGCACAGATACGCAGTATTTT. It translates to CASSSRTDTQYF.